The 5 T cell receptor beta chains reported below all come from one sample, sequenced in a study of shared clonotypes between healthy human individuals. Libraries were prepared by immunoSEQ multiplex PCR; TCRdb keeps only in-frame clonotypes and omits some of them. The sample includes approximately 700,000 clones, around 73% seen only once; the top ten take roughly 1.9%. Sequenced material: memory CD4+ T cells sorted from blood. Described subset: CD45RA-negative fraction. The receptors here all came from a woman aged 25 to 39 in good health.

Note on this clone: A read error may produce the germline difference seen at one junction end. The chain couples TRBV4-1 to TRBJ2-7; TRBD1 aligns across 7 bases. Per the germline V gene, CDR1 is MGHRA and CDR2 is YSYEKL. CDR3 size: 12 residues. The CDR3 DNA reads TGCGCCAGCGGCCAACACAGGGGCGAGCAGTACTTC. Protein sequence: CASGQHRGEQYF.

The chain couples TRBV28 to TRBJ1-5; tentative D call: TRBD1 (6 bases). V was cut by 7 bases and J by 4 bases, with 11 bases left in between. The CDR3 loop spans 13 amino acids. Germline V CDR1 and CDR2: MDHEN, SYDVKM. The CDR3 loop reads CASTNQGNQPQHF. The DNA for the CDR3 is TGTGCCAGCACCAATCAGGGGAATCAGCCCCAGCATTTT.

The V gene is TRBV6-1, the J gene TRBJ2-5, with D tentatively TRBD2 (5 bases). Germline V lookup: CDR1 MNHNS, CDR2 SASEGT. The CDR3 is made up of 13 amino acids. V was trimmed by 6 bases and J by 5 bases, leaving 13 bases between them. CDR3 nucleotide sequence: TGTGCCAGCAGAAGAGGGCGCCGGGAGACCCAGTACTTC. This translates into CASRRGRRETQYF.

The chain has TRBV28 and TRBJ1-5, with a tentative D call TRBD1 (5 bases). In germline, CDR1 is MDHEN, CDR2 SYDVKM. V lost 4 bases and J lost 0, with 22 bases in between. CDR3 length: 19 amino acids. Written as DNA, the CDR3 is TGTGCCAGCAGTTCCTCTGCGGGACGGAGAACCGATAGCAATCAGCCCCAGCATTTT. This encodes CASSSSAGRRTDSNQPQHF.

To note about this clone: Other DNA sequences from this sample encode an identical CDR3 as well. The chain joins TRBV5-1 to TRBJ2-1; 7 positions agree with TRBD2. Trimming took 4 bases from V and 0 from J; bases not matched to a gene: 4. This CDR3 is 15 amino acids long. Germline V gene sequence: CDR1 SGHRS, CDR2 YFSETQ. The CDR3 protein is CASSTSSGSYNEQFF. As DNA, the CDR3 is TGCGCCAGCAGCACTTCTAGCGGCTCCTACAATGAGCAGTTCTTC. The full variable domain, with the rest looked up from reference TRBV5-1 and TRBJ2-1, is KAGVTQTPRYLIKTRGQQVTLSCSPISGHRSVSWYQQTPGQGLQFLFEYFSETQRNKGNFPGRFSGRQFSNSRSEMNVSTLELGDSALYLCASSTSSGSYNEQFFGPGTRLTVL.